Listed below are T cell receptor beta chains from one sample, sequenced in a study of neurological immune-mediated disorders. TCRdb re-called the 5' RACE reads with MiXCR, one entry per CDR3 protein. The table includes tens of thousands of distinct CDR3 sequences, approximately 5% detected once. Sequenced input: PBMCs. The receptors derive from a woman aged 25 to 39 with multiple sclerosis. CDR3s include the opening cysteine and the closing phenylalanine or tryptophan. A D gene is named only where the DNA matches it firmly. Some rows mark clone size as missing; the rest say once, few, many or name a class of expanded clone.

D gene	V gene	clone size	J gene	CDR3 length	CDR3 protein	CDR3 DNA
-	TRBV5-1	many	TRBJ2-1	16	CASSPRQGSIYNEQFF	TGCGCCAGCAGCCCCAGGCAGGGGTCTATCTACAATGAGCAGTTCTTC
-	TRBV20-1	many	TRBJ2-7	11	CSVGLYYEQYF	TGCAGTGTTGGCCTATACTACGAGCAGTACTTC
-	TRBV24-1	many	TRBJ1-2	14	CATSGGDRHYGYTF	TGTGCCACCAGTGGGGGCGACCGGCACTATGGCTACACCTTC
-	TRBV27	-	TRBJ2-5	13	CASSRGQSETQYF	TGTGCCAGCAGCAGAGGACAGTCAGAGACCCAGTACTTC
-	TRBV20-1	many	TRBJ1-2	12	CSASPTNYGYTF	TGCAGTGCTAGTCCTACTAACTATGGCTACACCTTC
-	TRBV10-3	many	TRBJ2-1	17	CAIRMGVGPSERNEQFF	TGTGCCATCAGGATGGGAGTAGGACCCTCTGAGAGGAATGAGCAGTTCTTC
-	TRBV5-1	many	TRBJ1-4	13	CASSLMPNEKLFF	TGCGCCAGCAGCTTGATGCCTAATGAAAAACTGTTTTTT
-	TRBV29-1	many	TRBJ1-1	13	CSVVQSPPSEAFF	TGCAGCGTTGTCCAGTCCCCACCAAGTGAAGCTTTCTTT
-	TRBV5-1	many	TRBJ2-2	14	CASSFEVDTGELFF	TGCGCCAGCAGTTTTGAAGTGGACACCGGGGAGCTGTTTTTT
-	TRBV27	many	TRBJ2-3	14	CASSPWTRGDTQYF	TGTGCCAGCAGTCCGTGGACTAGGGGGGATACGCAGTATTTT
-	TRBV5-1	many	TRBJ1-2	15	CASSLAGNGGHGYTF	TGCGCCAGCAGCTTGGCAGGGAACGGAGGGCATGGCTACACCTTC
TRBD1	TRBV20-1	-	TRBJ2-1	15	CSADKQGGSYNEQFF	TGCAGTGCAGATAAACAGGGGGGCTCCTACAATGAGCAGTTCTTC